This T cell receptor (beta chain) was retrieved from a study of identical twins. Comment on this clonotype: Its target is not known.

The study's findings and limits: Researchers caution that invariant MAIT and iNKT cells could partly confound zero-insertion analyses. Out-of-frame alpha sequences shared by twins were enriched for low generation probability.

From germline, CDR1 is SGHVT and CDR2 SQSDAQ. The germline V and J ends were trimmed by 5 bases and 0 bases, with 17 bases remaining between them. The CDR3 contains 17 residues. A universal primer binding site was introduced by template switching. The final cDNA contained unique molecular identifiers. TCRdb passed the 5' RACE reads through MiXCR, listing each CDR3 protein once. The data hold just over 450,000 distinct CDR3 sequences, with 14% observed a single time. These sequences were also reported in another study, on yellow fever vaccine responses in identical twins. That paper notes: Reportedly, the T cell response mounted by twins to vaccine seemed partly convergent, partly personalized.

The source is a woman aged 18-30 years in good health. This chain connects TRBV7-4 to TRBJ2-4, with a weak D call TRBD2 (6 bases). Specimen: CD4+ T cells sorted from blood. CDR3 region: CASSHRGYSLAKNIQYF. The CDR3, as DNA: TGTGCCAGCAGCCACCGGGGGTATAGCCTAGCCAAAAACATTCAGTACTTC.